The T cell receptor beta chain described here comes from a study of cytomegalovirus exposure and HLA in healthy donors. Whole-study findings and limits: In a later analysis, common viral pathogens appeared linked to several of the most significant clusters.

This CDR3 has 15 residues. The V gene lost 3 bases and the J gene lost 3 bases, with 15 bases spanning the gap. Looked up from germline, CDR1 is SNHLY and CDR2 is FYNNEI. This clone has just a few counts. Its target is not known. PCR used 60 Vbeta primers and 13 Jbeta primers. Data came from immunoSEQ multiplex PCR; TCRdb stores just in-frame clones and leaves some out. The data hold around 150,000 clones, with about 74% observed a single time. Sequences were obtained from PBMCs. V is TRBV2 and J is TRBJ2-7; a weak D match, TRBD1 (6 bases). The origin of this receptor is a woman aged 50 to 60 in good health and CMV-seronegative. The CDR3 protein is CASSELGASYYEQYF. CDR3 in DNA: TGTGCCAGCAGTGAGTTGGGGGCCTCGTACTACGAGCAGTACTTC.